These 25 T cell receptor beta chains originate from one sample sequenced in a study of T cells after posttransplantation cyclophosphamide. Busulfan-fludarabine conditioning, marrow transplant, and cyclophosphamide on days +3 and +4 were administered. Sequencing was performed with immunoSEQ multiplex PCR; in TCRdb, only in-frame clones are kept and a portion is missing. Of about 11,000 clones listed, around four fifths are singletons. Material: PBMCs, obtained around 2,000 days after allogeneic stem cell transplant with posttransplant cyclophosphamide. The source is a female patient in her fifties or sixties who received an allogeneic stem cell transplant from a related donor, was CMV-positive, and had no GVHD. Some T cells may trace back to the graft donor.

This chain links TRBV7-6 with TRBJ2-1; D is possibly TRBD1 (5 bases). V gave up 4 bases and J gave up 6 bases, with 10 bases separating them. The CDR3 covers 13 residues. The germline gives CDR1 SGHVS, CDR2 FNYEAQ. This CDR3 is CASSSQEGNEQFF. CDR3 bases: TGTGCCAGCAGCTCACAGGAAGGCAATGAGCAGTTCTTC.

V and J are TRBV9 and TRBJ2-3, with 8 bases that match TRBD2. The CDR3 contains 15 residues. Germline V gene data show CDR1 as SGDLS and CDR2 as YYNGEE. J was trimmed by 1 base and V by 2 bases; bases with no gene match: 3. The CDR3 reads CASSVTSARTDTQYF. DNA for the CDR3: TGTGCCAGCAGCGTGACTAGCGCCCGCACAGATACGCAGTATTTT.

This clone has a handful of counts. V usage is TRBV19 and J usage is TRBJ1-2; D is unclear. This CDR3 is 13 amino acids long. Germline CDR1 is LNHDA and CDR2 is SQIVND (reference sequence). Deletions cut 5 bases from V and 4 bases from J, with 11 bases between. The CDR3 coding sequence is TGTGCCAGTAGTCGGTCAGGCACCTATGGCTACACCTTC. It specifies CASSRSGTYGYTF.

V usage is TRBV4-1 and J usage is TRBJ2-7; 9 positions agree with TRBD1. The germline V gene encodes CDR1 MGHRA and CDR2 YSYEKL. The CDR3 has 17 amino acids. The junction had 9 bases not matched to a gene; V was cut back by 2 bases and J by 1 base. The CDR3, as DNA: TGCGCCAGCAGCCAATATCCCGGGACAGGGTTTTCCTACGAGCAGTACTTC. Translation: CASSQYPGTGFSYEQYF.

V usage is TRBV7-8 and J usage is TRBJ1-3; TRBD1 is a possible D gene (5 bases). The ends were cut back, 1 base at V and 0 bases at J, with 10 bases in the middle. The V gene's germline CDR1 is SGHVS and CDR2 FQNEAQ. CDR3 length equals 16 residues. In nucleotides, the CDR3 is TGTGCCAGCAGCTTAGTGGCAGGGCTCTCTGGAAACACCATATATTTT. As protein: CASSLVAGLSGNTIYF. Filled out from reference TRBV7-8 and TRBJ1-3, the complete variable domain reads GAGVSQSPRYKVAKRGQDVALRCDPISGHVSLFWYQQALGQGPEFLTYFQNEAQLDKSGLPSDRFFAERPEGSVSTLKIQRTQQEDSAVYLCASSLVAGLSGNTIYFGEGSWLTVV.

The genes are TRBV5-4 and TRBJ2-7; TRBD1 matches 9 bases. Per germline, CDR1 SGHNT and CDR2 YYREEE (reference sequence). The CDR3 consists of 18 residues. Trimming cost V 4 bases and J 1 base; bases outside gene matches: 15. The CDR3 DNA follows: TGTGCCAGCAGCATCCGGGACAGGGACTACCTAATATCCTACGAGCAGTACTTC. This encodes CASSIRDRDYLISYEQYF.

The chain recombines TRBV27 with TRBJ2-7, with D possibly being TRBD1 (6 bases). Trimming pared 5 bases from V and 4 bases from J, leaving 18 bases between. The germline CDR1 and CDR2 sequences are MNHEY and SMNVEV (reference sequence). The CDR3 consists of 15 residues. CDR3 coding DNA: TGTGCCAGCAGTAAAGAAAACAGGGCCATTTACGAGCAGTACTTC. Translating it yields CASSKENRAIYEQYF.

The V call is TRBV7-7, the J call TRBJ2-1, with 9 bases identical to TRBD2. The germline V gene has CDR1 SSHAT and CDR2 FNYEAQ (reference sequence). This CDR3 contains 18 residues. The trim removed 5 bases at V and 2 bases at J, leaving 13 bases unmatched. CDR3 nucleotide sequence: TGTGCCAGCAGCCCCCAGTGGGGGCGGGAGGGCCCCTACAATGAGCAGTTCTTC. Its translation is CASSPQWGREGPYNEQFF.

CDR3 DNA sequence: TGTGCCACCGAACAAGGGACAGCTTATGGCTACACCTTC. It codes for CATEQGTAYGYTF. The chain uses TRBV19 and TRBJ1-2, with TRBD1 matching over 7 bases. V dropped 10 bases and J dropped 5; count of bases not matched to a gene: 10. CDR1 is LNHDA, CDR2 SQIVND, per germline (reference sequence). The CDR3 has 13 amino acids.

The J gene is TRBJ2-7, the V gene TRBV30; possibly TRBD1 for D (5 bases). Germline CDR1 GTSNPN, CDR2 SVGIG (reference sequence). The ends were cut back, 5 bases at V and 7 bases at J, with 12 bases in the middle. The CDR3 sequence is 11 residues long. The CDR3 DNA follows: TGTGCCTGGGGTCTAGGGGTTGAGCAGTACTTC. Protein: CAWGLGVEQYF.

This chain links TRBV9 with TRBJ1-2; D unclear. Trimming shortened V by 3 bases and J by 5 bases, and 8 bases separated the two germline ends. Germline CDR1 is SGDLS and CDR2 is YYNGEE. The CDR3 is 12 amino acids. Here the CDR3 DNA reads TGTGCCAGCAGCGCGGGTACTTATGGCTACACCTTC. It specifies CASSAGTYGYTF.

V is TRBV5-8 and J is TRBJ2-7; D is possibly TRBD2 (6 bases). Trimming took off 6 bases at V and 3 bases at J, with 13 bases between the two ends. Germline V gives CDR1 SGHTS, CDR2 YDEGEE. The CDR3 spans 13 residues. The CDR3 sequence is CASKGLQIYEQYF. In DNA form, the CDR3 reads TGTGCCAGCAAGGGACTGCAGATCTACGAGCAGTACTTC. Combining the CDR3 with reference TRBV5-8 and TRBJ2-7 gives the whole variable domain EAGVTQSPTHLIKTRGQQATLRCSPISGHTSVYWYQQALGLGLQFLLWYDEGEERNRGNFPPRFSGRQFPNYSSELNVNALELEDSALYLCASKGLQIYEQYFGPGTRLTVT.

The rearrangement uses TRBV27 and TRBJ1-2; no firm D call. Trimming left V 10 bases short and J 8 bases short, with 17 bases between. The CDR3 loop spans 12 amino acids. Germline CDR1 is MNHEY and CDR2 is SMNVEV (reference sequence). The DNA of the CDR3 is TGTGCCACCCGCGGCAACCACGACGGCTACACCTTC. Protein product: CATRGNHDGYTF.

This clone was seen a handful of times. The chain couples TRBV19 to TRBJ1-2; 7 bases match TRBD1. CDR1 and CDR2 (germline): LNHDA, SQIVND (reference sequence). V was clipped by 5 bases and J by 4 bases; unmatched bases: 7. CDR3 size: 14 residues. The CDR3 sequence is CASSSQGLSYGYTF. CDR3 nucleotides: TGTGCCAGTAGTTCACAGGGGCTCAGCTATGGCTACACCTTC.

This clone was seen just once. J is TRBJ2-7 and V is TRBV5-6; TRBD1 matches 7 bases. Germline V gene data show CDR1 as SGHDT and CDR2 as YYEEEE. V was clipped by 0 bases and J by 5 bases; unmatched bases: 5. The CDR3 contains 14 residues. The CDR3 protein is CASSLVDRDNEQYF. In DNA, the CDR3 is TGTGCCAGCAGCTTGGTAGACAGGGACAACGAGCAGTACTTC. Based on the CDR3 plus reference TRBV5-6 and TRBJ2-7, the full variable domain is DAGVTQSPTHLIKTRGQQVTLRCSPKSGHDTVSWYQQALGQGPQFIFQYYEEEERQRGNFPDRFSGHQFPNYSSELNVNALLLGDSALYLCASSLVDRDNEQYFGPGTRLTVT.

The chain is built from TRBV20-1 and TRBJ2-1, with D tentatively TRBD2 (5 bases). V was trimmed by 5 bases and J by 10 bases, leaving 12 bases between them. CDR3 size: 11 residues. Germline assignment: CDR1 DFQATT and CDR2 SNEGSKA (reference sequence). The CDR3: CSAPLVYEQFF. The CDR3, as DNA: TGCAGTGCTCCACTAGTTTACGAGCAGTTCTTC.

The rearrangement joins TRBV28 to TRBJ1-2; 8 bases align to TRBD1. CDR3 length: 14 amino acids. V lost 6 bases and J lost 0; bases outside the gene matches: 3. Germline CDR1 MDHEN, CDR2 SYDVKM. This chain's CDR3 is CASRLQGANYGYTF. The CDR3 coding sequence is TGTGCCAGCAGACTACAGGGGGCTAACTATGGCTACACCTTC.

This chain uses TRBV19 with TRBJ2-2; D gene unclear. CDR1 is LNHDA and CDR2 is SQIVND in the germline V gene (reference sequence). The CDR3 is 14 residues long. Trimming shortened V by 3 bases and J by 0 bases, and 5 bases separated the two germline ends. CDR3 sequence reads: CASSIQANTGELFF. CDR3 nucleotides: TGTGCCAGTAGTATTCAGGCGAACACCGGGGAGCTGTTTTTT.

The chain is built from TRBV5-6 and TRBJ2-4; D not resolved. The CDR3 extends over 15 amino acids. Germline assignment: CDR1 SGHDT and CDR2 YYEEEE. Deletions cut 0 bases from V and 6 bases from J, with 13 bases between. The CDR3: CASSLARLNTNIQYF. Here the CDR3 DNA reads TGTGCCAGCAGCTTGGCCCGCCTGAACACAAACATTCAGTACTTC. The variable domain in full, completed from reference TRBV5-6 and TRBJ2-4, reads DAGVTQSPTHLIKTRGQQVTLRCSPKSGHDTVSWYQQALGQGPQFIFQYYEEEERQRGNFPDRFSGHQFPNYSSELNVNALLLGDSALYLCASSLARLNTNIQYFGAGTRLSVL.

J is TRBJ2-3 and V is TRBV9, with a tentative D call TRBD2 (6 bases). V lost 2 bases and J lost 2, with 15 bases in between. From germline, CDR1 is SGDLS and CDR2 YYNGEE. CDR3 length equals 16 residues. Written as DNA, the CDR3 is TGTGCCAGCAGCGTGAGAGTAGGAGGGGTCACAGATACGCAGTATTTT. Its protein is CASSVRVGGVTDTQYF.

The chain has TRBV5-1 and TRBJ2-7; 8 bases line up with TRBD2. The length of the CDR3 is 14 residues. Looked up from germline, CDR1 is SGHRS and CDR2 is YFSETQ. With 7 bases clipped from V and 2 bases from J, the junction kept 8 bases outside the gene matches. CDR3: CASGSGGPAYEQYF. DNA for the CDR3: TGCGCCAGCGGGTCGGGAGGGCCAGCCTACGAGCAGTACTTC.

The chain employs TRBV6-5 and TRBJ2-3; TRBD1 matches 7 bases. Unmatched junction bases numbered 9, after V lost 4 bases and J lost 5 bases. The CDR3 runs 15 residues. Germline assignment: CDR1 MNHEY and CDR2 SVGAGI. The CDR3 sequence: CASSLGQTRKDTQYF. CDR3 nucleotides: TGTGCCAGCAGTTTGGGACAGACTCGTAAAGATACGCAGTATTTT.

The V and J genes are TRBV6-5 and TRBJ2-5; the D is unclear. Trimming stripped 2 bases from V and 5 bases from J, with 9 bases between. The CDR3 contains 13 residues. Germline values: CDR1 MNHEY, CDR2 SVGAGI. CDR3 in DNA: TGTGCCAGCAGTTACACTACGTTGGAGACCCAGTACTTC. Its translation: CASSYTTLETQYF.

This chain links TRBV19 with TRBJ2-7; 7 bases are shared with TRBD1. The CDR3 consists of 13 residues. The V and J ends lost 7 bases and 6 bases, in that order; junction bases with no gene match: 9. Germline CDR1 reads LNHDA; CDR2 reads SQIVND (reference sequence). Written as DNA, the CDR3 is TGTGCCAGTACAAAATCACAGGGGAGCGAGCAGTACTTC. Its translation is CASTKSQGSEQYF.

The genes are TRBV7-9 and TRBJ2-5, with a possible D match to TRBD1 (5 bases). V was clipped by 5 bases and J by 1 base, with 17 bases between them. The CDR3 spans 16 residues. Germline assignment: CDR1 SEHNR and CDR2 FQNEAQ (reference sequence). As DNA, the CDR3 is TGTGCCAGCAGCCAGGGTCCAGGGAATGTCCAAGAGACCCAGTACTTC. Amino acid sequence: CASSQGPGNVQETQYF.